This T cell receptor (beta chain) was found in a study of CD8 T cells in Susac syndrome. V lost 0 bases and J lost 3, with 9 bases in between. Germline CDR1 and CDR2: GTSNPN and SVGIG (reference sequence). The CDR3 has 13 residues. Random hexamers were used to reverse transcribe roughly 0.45 to 1 ug of RNA. MiXCR was run by TCRdb on the immunoSEQ multiplex PCR reads, yielding one entry per CDR3 protein. The sample has hundreds of thousands of distinct CDR3 sequences; around 90% are singletons. In regard to this clonotype: Its antigen is unknown.

The study, taken as a whole, reports: The study admitted that it had a relatively small number of individuals in its TCR sequencing and HLA analysis.

From blood CD8+ and CD4+ T cells, the TCR beta chain was sequenced. The TEMRA cells underwent FACS enrichment, while the CD8+ and CD4+ T cells underwent negative isolation. The TCR sequence derives from a human donor with multiple sclerosis. The rearrangement joins TRBV30 to TRBJ2-7; D remains unclear. Sequencing was done on a sample of CD8+ T cells from PBMCs. In nucleotides, the CDR3 is TGTGCCTGGAGTGTAGGTACAAACTACGAGCAGTACTTC. Translation gives CAWSVGTNYEQYF.